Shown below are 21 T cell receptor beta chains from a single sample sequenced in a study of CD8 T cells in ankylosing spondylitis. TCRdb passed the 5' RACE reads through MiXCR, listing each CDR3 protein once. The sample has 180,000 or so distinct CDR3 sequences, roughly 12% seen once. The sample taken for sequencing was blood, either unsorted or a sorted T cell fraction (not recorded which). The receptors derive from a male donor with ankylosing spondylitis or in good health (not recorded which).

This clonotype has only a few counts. The CDR3 is CASSLAGLGGGAHNEQFF. CDR3 in DNA: TGCGCCAGCAGCTTGGCCGGGTTGGGCGGGGGGGCCCACAATGAGCAGTTCTTC. The chain employs TRBV5-1 and TRBJ2-1; 9 positions match TRBD2. Germline lookup yields CDR1 SGHRS and CDR2 YFSETQ. The length of the CDR3 is 18 residues. V shed 0 bases, J shed 5 bases, and the junction held 12 bases outside the gene matches.

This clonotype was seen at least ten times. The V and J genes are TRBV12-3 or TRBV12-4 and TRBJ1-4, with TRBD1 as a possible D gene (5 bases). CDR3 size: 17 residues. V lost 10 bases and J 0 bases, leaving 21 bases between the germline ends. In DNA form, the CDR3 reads TGTGCCACCACGACAGTCACCGGGGGGGCAACTAATGAAAAACTGTTTTTT. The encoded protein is CATTTVTGGATNEKLFF.

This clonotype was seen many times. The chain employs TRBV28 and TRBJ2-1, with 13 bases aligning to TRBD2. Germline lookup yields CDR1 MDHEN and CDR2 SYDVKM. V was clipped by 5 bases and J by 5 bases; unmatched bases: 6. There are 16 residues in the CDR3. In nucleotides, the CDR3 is TGTGCCAGCAGTCAACCAGGACTAGCGGGGGACAATGAGCAGTTCTTC. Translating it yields CASSQPGLAGDNEQFF. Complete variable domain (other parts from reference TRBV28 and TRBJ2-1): DVKVTQSSRYLVKRTGEKVFLECVQDMDHENMFWYRQDPGLGLRLIYFSYDVKMKEKGDIPEGYSVSREKKERFSLILESASTNQTSMYLCASSQPGLAGDNEQFFGPGTRLTVL.

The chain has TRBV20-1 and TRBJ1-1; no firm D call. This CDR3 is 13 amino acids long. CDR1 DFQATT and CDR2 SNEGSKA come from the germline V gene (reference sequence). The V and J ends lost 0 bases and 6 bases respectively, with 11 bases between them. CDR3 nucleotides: TGCAGTGCTAGAGATTCGATAAACCCTGAAGCTTTCTTT. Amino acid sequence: CSARDSINPEAFF.

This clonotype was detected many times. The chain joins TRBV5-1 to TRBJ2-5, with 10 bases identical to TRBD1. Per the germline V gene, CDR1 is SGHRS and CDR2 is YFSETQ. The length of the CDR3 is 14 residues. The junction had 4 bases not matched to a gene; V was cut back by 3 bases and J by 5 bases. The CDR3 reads CASSSTGGAETQYF. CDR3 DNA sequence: TGCGCCAGCAGCTCGACAGGGGGCGCGGAGACCCAGTACTTC.

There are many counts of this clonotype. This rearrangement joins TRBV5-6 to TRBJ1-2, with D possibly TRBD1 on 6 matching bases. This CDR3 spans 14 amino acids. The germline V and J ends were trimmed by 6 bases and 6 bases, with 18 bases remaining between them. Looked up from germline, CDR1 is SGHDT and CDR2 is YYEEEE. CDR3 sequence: CASTTQGRNHGYTF. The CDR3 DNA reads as TGTGCCAGCACAACGCAGGGGAGAAATCATGGCTACACCTTC.

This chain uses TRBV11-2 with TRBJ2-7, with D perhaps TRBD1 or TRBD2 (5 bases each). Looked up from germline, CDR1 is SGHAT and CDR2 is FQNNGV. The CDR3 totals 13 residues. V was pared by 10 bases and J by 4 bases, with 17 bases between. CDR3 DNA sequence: TGTGCCACCCCGGGGCAGGGTGGGTACGAGCAGTACTTC. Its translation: CATPGQGGYEQYF. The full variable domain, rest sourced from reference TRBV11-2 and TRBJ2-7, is EAGVAQSPRYKIIEKRQSVAFWCNPISGHATLYWYQQILGQGPKLLIQFQNNGVVDDSQLPKDRFSAERLKGVDSTLKIQPAKLEDSAVYLCATPGQGGYEQYFGPGTRLTVT.

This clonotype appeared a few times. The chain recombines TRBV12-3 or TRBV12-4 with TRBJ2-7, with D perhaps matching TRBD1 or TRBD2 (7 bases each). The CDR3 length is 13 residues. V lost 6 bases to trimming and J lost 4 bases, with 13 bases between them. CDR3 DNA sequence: TGTGCCAGCAGATCAGGGGGGGCTTACGAGCAGTACTTC. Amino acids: CASRSGGAYEQYF.

The chain's CDR3 is CASSLEGITYNEQFF. The DNA of the CDR3 is TGTGCCAGCAGCTTAGAAGGGATCACCTACAATGAGCAGTTCTTC. The genes are TRBV7-2 and TRBJ2-1; no clear D gene. The CDR3 contains 15 residues. Germline V gene lookup returns CDR1 SGHTA and CDR2 FQGNSA. V lost 1 base and J 2 bases, leaving 9 bases between the germline ends. The full variable domain, completed using reference TRBV7-2 and TRBJ2-1, is GAGVSQSPSNKVTEKGKDVELRCDPISGHTALYWYRQSLGQGLEFLIYFQGNSAPDKSGLPSDRFSAERTGGSVSTLTIQRTQQEDSAVYLCASSLEGITYNEQFFGPGTRLTVL.

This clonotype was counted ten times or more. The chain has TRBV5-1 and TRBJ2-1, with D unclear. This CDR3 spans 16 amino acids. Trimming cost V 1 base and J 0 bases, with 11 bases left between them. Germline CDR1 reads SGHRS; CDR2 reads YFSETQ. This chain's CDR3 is CASSLTWGSSYNEQFF. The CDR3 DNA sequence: TGCGCCAGCAGCTTGACTTGGGGAAGCTCCTACAATGAGCAGTTCTTC.

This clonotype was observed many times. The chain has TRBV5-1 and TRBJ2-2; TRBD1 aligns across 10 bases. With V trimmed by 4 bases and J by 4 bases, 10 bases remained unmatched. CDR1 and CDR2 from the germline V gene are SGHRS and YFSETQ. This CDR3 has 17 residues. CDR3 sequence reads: CASSPSSRTGGTGELFF. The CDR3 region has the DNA TGCGCCAGCAGCCCCTCGAGCCGGACAGGGGGCACCGGGGAGCTGTTTTTT. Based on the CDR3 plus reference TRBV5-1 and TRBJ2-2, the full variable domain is KAGVTQTPRYLIKTRGQQVTLSCSPISGHRSVSWYQQTPGQGLQFLFEYFSETQRNKGNFPGRFSGRQFSNSRSEMNVSTLELGDSALYLCASSPSSRTGGTGELFFGEGSRLTVL.

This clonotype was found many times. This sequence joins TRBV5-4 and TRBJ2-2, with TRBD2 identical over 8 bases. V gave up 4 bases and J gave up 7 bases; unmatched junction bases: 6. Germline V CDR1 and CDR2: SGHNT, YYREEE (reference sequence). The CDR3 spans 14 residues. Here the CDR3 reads CASSRAREDGELFF. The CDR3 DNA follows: TGTGCCAGCAGCCGAGCGCGGGAGGACGGGGAGCTGTTTTTT.

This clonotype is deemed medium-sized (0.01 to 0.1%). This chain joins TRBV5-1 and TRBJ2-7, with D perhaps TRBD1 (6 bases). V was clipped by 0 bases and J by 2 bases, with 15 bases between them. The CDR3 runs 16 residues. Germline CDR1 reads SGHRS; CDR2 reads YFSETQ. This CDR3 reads CASSLGPRGETYEQYF. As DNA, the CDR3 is TGCGCCAGCAGCTTGGGCCCCAGGGGTGAGACCTACGAGCAGTACTTC.

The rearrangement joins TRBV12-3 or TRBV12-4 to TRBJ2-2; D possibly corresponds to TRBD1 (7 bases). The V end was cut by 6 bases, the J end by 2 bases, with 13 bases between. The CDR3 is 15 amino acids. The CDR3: CASRAGQLNTGELFF. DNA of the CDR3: TGTGCCAGCAGGGCGGGACAGTTAAACACCGGGGAGCTGTTTTTT.

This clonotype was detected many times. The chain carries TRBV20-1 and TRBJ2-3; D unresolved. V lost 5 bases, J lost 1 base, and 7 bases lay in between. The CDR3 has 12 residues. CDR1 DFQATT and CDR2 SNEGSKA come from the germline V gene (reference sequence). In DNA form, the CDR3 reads TGCAGTGCTCAGTTAGGCACAGATACGCAGTATTTT. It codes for CSAQLGTDTQYF.

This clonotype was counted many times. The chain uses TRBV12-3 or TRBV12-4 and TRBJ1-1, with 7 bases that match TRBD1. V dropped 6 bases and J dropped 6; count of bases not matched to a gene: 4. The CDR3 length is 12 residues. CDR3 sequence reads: CASRRQGPEAFF. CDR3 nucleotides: TGTGCCAGCAGAAGACAGGGCCCTGAAGCTTTCTTT.

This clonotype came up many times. The CDR3 nucleotides read TGCGCCAGCAGCCCCGACAGGGTTACTGAAGCTTTCTTT. Its protein product is CASSPDRVTEAFF. The gene calls are TRBV5-1 and TRBJ1-1; 7 nucleotides match TRBD1. Losses at the gene ends were 4 bases for V and 5 bases for J; bases not matched to a gene: 5. The V gene's germline CDR1 is SGHRS and CDR2 YFSETQ. The CDR3 is 13 amino acids.

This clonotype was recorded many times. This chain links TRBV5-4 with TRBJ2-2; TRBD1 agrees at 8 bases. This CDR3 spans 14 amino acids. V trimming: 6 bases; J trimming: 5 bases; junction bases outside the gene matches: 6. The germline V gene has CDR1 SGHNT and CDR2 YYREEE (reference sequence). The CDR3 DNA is TGTGCCAGCAATACAGGGGGTGGGACCGGGGAGCTGTTTTTT. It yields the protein CASNTGGGTGELFF.

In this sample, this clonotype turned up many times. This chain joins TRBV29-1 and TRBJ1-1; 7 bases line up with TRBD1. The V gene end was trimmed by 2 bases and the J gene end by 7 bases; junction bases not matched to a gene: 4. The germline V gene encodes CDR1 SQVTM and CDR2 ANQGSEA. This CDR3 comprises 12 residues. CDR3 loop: CSVEPQGVEAFF. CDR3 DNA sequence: TGCAGCGTTGAACCCCAGGGGGTTGAAGCTTTCTTT.

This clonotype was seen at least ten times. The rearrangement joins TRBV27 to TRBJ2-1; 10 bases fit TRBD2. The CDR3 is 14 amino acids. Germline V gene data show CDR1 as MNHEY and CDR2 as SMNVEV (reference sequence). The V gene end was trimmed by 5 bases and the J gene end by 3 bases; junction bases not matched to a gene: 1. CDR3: CASSGTSDYNEQFF. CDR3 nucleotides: TGTGCCAGCAGTGGGACTAGCGACTACAATGAGCAGTTCTTC.

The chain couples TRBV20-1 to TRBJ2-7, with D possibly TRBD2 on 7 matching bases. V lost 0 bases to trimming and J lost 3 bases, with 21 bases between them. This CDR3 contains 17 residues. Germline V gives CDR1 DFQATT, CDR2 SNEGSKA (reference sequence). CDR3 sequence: CSARDPGGGHQFYEQYF. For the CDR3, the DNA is TGCAGTGCTAGAGACCCCGGCGGGGGACACCAGTTCTACGAGCAGTACTTC.